The clone carrying this T cell receptor (beta chain) occurred a few times. Its matching antigen is unknown. This sample was taken from a study of metastatic and nonmetastatic thyroid tumors. Study in general: Repertoire comparison spanned blood and tumor or nodule tissue of malignant and benign thyroid patients. Points from the study as a whole: Significantly greater TCR beta diversity was reportedly found in malignant thyroid tumors than in benign nodules (in blood and tumor).

All patients reached thyroid surgery having received no treatment beforehand. Per the study methods: Across clinicopathological groups, CDR3 differences served as the basis for building a distant-metastasis classifier for papillary thyroid cancer. TCRdb re-analyzed the PCR reads through MiXCR. Clone size and V and J calls follow TCRdb, not the original study. The sample records 21,000 or so clones, about 16% being singletons. J lost 7 bases, V lost 6 bases, and 5 bases had no gene match. CDR1 is MNHNS and CDR2 is SASEGT in the germline V gene. The CDR3 consists of 13 residues. The receptor comes from a female donor with papillary thyroid cancer or a benign thyroid nodule (not recorded which). Some clones in this sample may be carry-over from other donors' samples. This sequence joins TRBV6-1 and TRBJ1-2; TRBD1 matches at 10 bases. The sequenced sample was blood. CDR3 residues: CASRGTGVSGYTF. The CDR3 DNA reads TGTGCCAGCAGAGGGACAGGGGTTTCTGGCTACACCTTC.